This TCR beta chain was recorded in a study of brain T cells in children with intractable seizures. Per the germline V gene, CDR1 is MGHRA and CDR2 is YSYEKL. The CDR3 sequence is 16 residues long. Trimming removed 2 bases from V and 5 bases from J, with 18 bases in between. Assay used: immunoSEQ multiplex PCR; TCRdb lists only in-frame clones, some missing. The sample records approximately 60,000 clones, about 96% being singletons. Sequencing was limited to surgery cases with top T cell transcript signatures in brain tissue. At least one anti-epileptic drug was given before surgery. Sequencing used peripheral blood, obtained at surgery. The source is a boy younger than two with focal cortical dysplasia and intractable seizures. The V call is TRBV4-1, the J call TRBJ1-1; no firm D call. The CDR3 here is CASSQRLGREDTEAFF. CDR3 bases: TGCGCCAGCAGCCAAAGATTGGGGAGGGAGGATACTGAAGCTTTCTTT.